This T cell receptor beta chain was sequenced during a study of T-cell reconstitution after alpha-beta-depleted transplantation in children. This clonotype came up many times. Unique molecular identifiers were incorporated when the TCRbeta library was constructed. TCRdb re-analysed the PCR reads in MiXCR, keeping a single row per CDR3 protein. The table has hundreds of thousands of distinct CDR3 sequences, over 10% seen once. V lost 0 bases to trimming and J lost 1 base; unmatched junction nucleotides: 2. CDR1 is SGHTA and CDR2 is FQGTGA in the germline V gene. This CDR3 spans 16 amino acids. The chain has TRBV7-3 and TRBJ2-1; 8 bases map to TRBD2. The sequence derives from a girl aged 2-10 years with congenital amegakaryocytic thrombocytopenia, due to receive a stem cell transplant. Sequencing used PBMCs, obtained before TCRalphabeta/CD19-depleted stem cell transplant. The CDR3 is CASSLTAGVSYNEQFF. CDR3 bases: TGTGCCAGCAGCTTAACAGCGGGAGTATCCTACAATGAGCAGTTCTTC.